The T cell receptor (beta chain) described here comes from a study of T cell responses to AZD1222 COVID-19 vaccine. Findings and limits, study-wide: Seropositive AZD1222 recipients at baseline numbered only five to seven. Clonal diversity may have been underestimated in mostly white British donors.

The assay was immunoSEQ multiplex PCR, and TCRdb's table has in-frame clones only and misses some. The profile shows about 120,000 clones, 75% to 95% of them singletons. Worth noting for this clone: Its target is unknown.

V dropped 0 bases and J dropped 2 bases, with 16 bases sitting between them. Germline CDR1 reads SGHAT; CDR2 reads FQNNGV. This CDR3 is 17 amino acids long. The source of this sequence is an adult in good health. The chain carries TRBV11-2 and TRBJ2-5, with a tentative D call TRBD1 (6 bases). The specimen was peripheral blood, collected on day 0 of AZD1222 vaccination. CDR3 coding DNA: TGTGCCAGCAGCTTAGATCTGGGCAGGGGCCTTCAAGAGACCCAGTACTTC. This gives the protein CASSLDLGRGLQETQYF.